The 27 T cell receptor beta chains listed next were all sequenced from one sample in a study of T cell changes during pregnancy in multiple sclerosis. Generated by immunoSEQ multiplex PCR, the TCRdb table keeps only in-frame clones and is missing some. The profile shows around 16,000 clones, around 83% of them singletons. Sequenced here: CD8+ T cells from peripheral blood mononuclear cells, sampled after pregnancy. The origin of the receptors is a female donor in good health, enrolled as a control in a pregnancy study.

The chain uses TRBV6-1 and TRBJ2-3, with 13 bases aligning to TRBD2. The CDR3 extends over 14 amino acids. Germline V gives CDR1 MNHNS, CDR2 SASEGT. Trimming cost V 9 bases and J 5 bases; bases outside gene matches: 5. As DNA, the CDR3 is TGTGCCAGTGGACTAGCGGGGGAAGTAGATACGCAGTATTTT. Its translation: CASGLAGEVDTQYF.

The CDR3 loop reads CASSPRGASYNEQFF. As DNA, the CDR3 is TGTGCCAGCAGCCCACGGGGGGCCTCCTACAATGAGCAGTTCTTC. This chain joins TRBV7-9 and TRBJ2-1; D is possibly TRBD2 (7 bases). V lost 5 bases and J lost 0, with 11 bases in between. CDR1 SEHNR and CDR2 FQNEAQ come from the germline V gene (reference sequence). The CDR3 covers 15 residues. The complete variable domain, with remaining parts taken from reference TRBV7-9 and TRBJ2-1, reads DTGVSQNPRHKITKRGQNVTFRCDPISEHNRLYWYRQTLGQGPEFLTYFQNEAQLEKSRLLSDRFSAERPKGSFSTLEIQRTEQGDSAMYLCASSPRGASYNEQFFGPGTRLTVL.

The chain employs TRBV30 and TRBJ1-1; D is perhaps TRBD1 (6 bases). Trimming left V 4 bases short and J 1 base short, with 10 bases between. This CDR3 has 13 amino acids. Germline CDR1 is GTSNPN and CDR2 is SVGIG (reference sequence). The CDR3 DNA reads TGTGCCTGGACTAGGACAGAGAACACTGAAGCTTTCTTT. Amino acids: CAWTRTENTEAFF. Together with reference TRBV30 and TRBJ1-1, the CDR3 gives the full variable domain: SQTIHQWPATLVQPVGSPLSLECTVEGTSNPNLYWYRQAAGRGLQLLFYSVGIGQISSEVPQNLSASRPQDRQFILSSKKLLLSDSGFYLCAWTRTENTEAFFGQGTRLTVV.

This clone has a single count. The chain recombines TRBV4-2 with TRBJ1-1; the match to TRBD1 covers 7 bases. CDR3 size: 19 residues. In germline, CDR1 is LGHNA, CDR2 YNFKEQ. The V and J ends lost 3 bases and 0 bases, in that order; junction bases with no gene match: 16. The CDR3 region is CASSQQSTGVIHMNTEAFF. Written as DNA, the CDR3 is TGTGCCAGCAGCCAGCAATCTACAGGGGTAATTCACATGAACACTGAAGCTTTCTTT.

The chain combines TRBV4-2 with TRBJ2-4; the D gene is possibly TRBD2 (6 bases). The length of the CDR3 is 15 residues. The germline gives CDR1 LGHNA, CDR2 YNFKEQ. Deletions cut 3 bases from V and 5 bases from J, with 14 bases between. The CDR3 DNA sequence: TGTGCCAGCAGCCACTCTATGGGGGGTCAAAACATTCAGTACTTC. This encodes CASSHSMGGQNIQYF.

The chain links TRBV2 to TRBJ2-5, with D perhaps matching TRBD2 (5 bases). CDR1 is SNHLY and CDR2 is FYNNEI in the germline V gene. V was cut by 3 bases and J by 9 bases, with 11 bases left in between. The CDR3 has 12 amino acids. CDR3 coding DNA: TGTGCCAGCAGTGAGTGGGAGATGGCCCAGTACTTC. Amino acid sequence: CASSEWEMAQYF.

The rearrangement links TRBV28 to TRBJ2-1; TRBD2 matches at 7 bases. The ends lost 5 bases at V and 0 bases at J; junction bases unmatched: 10. Looked up from germline, CDR1 is MDHEN and CDR2 is SYDVKM. The CDR3 contains 17 residues. The CDR3 loop reads CASSTHLAESSYNEQFF. The CDR3 nucleotides read TGTGCCAGCAGTACGCATCTAGCGGAAAGCTCCTACAATGAGCAGTTCTTC.

This clone was seen only a few times. The rearrangement links TRBV6-1 to TRBJ1-5; D unclear. Germline assignment: CDR1 MNHNS and CDR2 SASEGT. Between the trimmed V and J ends, which lost 1 base and 4 bases, there was a span of 11 bases. This CDR3 is built from 15 residues. The CDR3 loop reads CASSEVVEPNQPQHF. CDR3 DNA sequence: TGTGCCAGCAGTGAAGTGGTAGAACCTAATCAGCCCCAGCATTTT.

In this sample, this clone turned up once. The chain links TRBV18 to TRBJ1-2; 8 bases line up with TRBD1. The CDR3 spans 15 residues. V lost 6 bases and J lost 5; bases outside the gene matches: 11. CDR1 and CDR2 from the germline V gene are KGHSH and LQKENI. DNA of the CDR3: TGTGCCAGCTCGGAATCTCAGGGGGCGAGGTATGGCTACACCTTC. It translates to CASSESQGARYGYTF.

This chain uses TRBV28 with TRBJ1-2; D is perhaps TRBD1 (6 bases). Trimming pared 5 bases from V and 0 bases from J, leaving 10 bases between. This CDR3 contains 14 residues. Germline V gene sequence: CDR1 MDHEN, CDR2 SYDVKM. CDR3 bases: TGTGCCAGCAGTCCGTACAGGGCTAACTATGGCTACACCTTC. Protein product: CASSPYRANYGYTF.

V is TRBV9 and J is TRBJ1-1; D remains unclear. Between the trimmed V and J ends, which lost 3 bases and 3 bases, there was a span of 12 bases. Germline assignment: CDR1 SGDLS and CDR2 YYNGEE. The CDR3 is made up of 14 amino acids. The CDR3 reads CASSARSIDTEAFF. The CDR3, as DNA: TGTGCCAGCAGCGCCAGGTCCATCGACACTGAAGCTTTCTTT.

The chain combines TRBV14 with TRBJ2-1, with 13 bases aligning to TRBD2. The CDR3 has 17 amino acids. V lost 3 bases, J lost 9 bases, and 11 bases stayed unmatched. The germline V gene has CDR1 SGHDN and CDR2 FVKESK. CDR3 protein: CASSQGAGTSGNSEQFF. DNA of the CDR3: TGTGCCAGCAGCCAGGGAGCCGGGACTAGCGGGAACTCTGAGCAGTTCTTC.

The chain uses TRBV6-4 and TRBJ2-1, with 9 bases identical to TRBD2. This CDR3 spans 15 amino acids. Germline assignment: CDR1 MRHNA and CDR2 SNTAGT. With 4 bases clipped from V and 1 base from J, the junction kept 2 bases outside the gene matches. The CDR3 loop reads CASSGAGGSYNEQFF. CDR3 coding DNA: TGTGCCAGCAGTGGAGCGGGGGGTTCCTACAATGAGCAGTTCTTC.

The V and J genes are TRBV6-1 and TRBJ2-7; tentatively, D is TRBD2 (6 bases). The V end was cut by 4 bases, the J end by 1 base, with 17 bases between. The CDR3 extends over 16 amino acids. Per the germline V gene, CDR1 is MNHNS and CDR2 is SASEGT. CDR3 sequence reads: CASSVGGGDSSYEQYF. The DNA for the CDR3 is TGTGCCAGCAGTGTGGGGGGTGGGGATTCTTCCTACGAGCAGTACTTC.

The V and J genes are TRBV10-3 and TRBJ1-2; D gene ambiguous. Trimming pared 2 bases from V and 8 bases from J, leaving 18 bases between. Germline CDR1 ENHRY, CDR2 SYGVKD. The CDR3 is 15 amino acids. CDR3 nucleotide sequence: TGTGCCATCAGTGAGGTTAGGCTACCCTCGGGGGGCTACACCTTC. It encodes CAISEVRLPSGGYTF.

This rearrangement joins TRBV10-1 to TRBJ2-3, with D perhaps TRBD1 (6 bases). The CDR3 spans 15 residues. V lost 0 bases to trimming and J lost 4 bases, with 11 bases between them. Per germline, CDR1 WNHNN and CDR2 SYGVQD (reference sequence). The chain's CDR3 is CASSESGRGSDTQYF. CDR3 coding DNA: TGCGCCAGCAGTGAGTCGGGAAGGGGGTCAGATACGCAGTATTTT.

This clone was seen once. CDR3 sequence reads: CASSGHEKETQYF. CDR3 DNA: TGTGCCAGCAGTGGACACGAGAAAGAGACCCAGTACTTC. The chain combines TRBV6-5 with TRBJ2-5; a possible D gene is TRBD1 (5 bases). The length of the CDR3 is 13 residues. CDR1 is MNHEY, CDR2 SVGAGI, per germline. V lost 5 bases, J lost 3 bases, and 10 bases lay in between.

The rearrangement uses TRBV6-1 and TRBJ2-7; 8 bases are a match to TRBD1. The germline V gene encodes CDR1 MNHNS and CDR2 SASEGT. The CDR3 has 14 residues. Trimming removed 5 bases from V and 9 bases from J; junction bases left unmatched: 12. CDR3 loop: CASSLGQETNGQYF. CDR3 in DNA: TGTGCCAGCAGTTTGGGACAGGAGACGAATGGGCAGTACTTC.

The CDR3 is CASSLAPAGGVYEQYF. The CDR3 DNA reads TGTGCCAGCAGCTTGGCACCGGCGGGGGGGGTCTACGAGCAGTACTTC. This chain connects TRBV5-6 to TRBJ2-7, with 9 bases aligning to TRBD2. Per germline, CDR1 SGHDT and CDR2 YYEEEE. The CDR3 sequence is 16 residues long. V dropped 0 bases and J dropped 3; count of bases not matched to a gene: 7.

CDR3 bases: TGTGCCATCAGGCCCCAGGGTACGAATGAAAAACTGTTTTTT. It yields the protein CAIRPQGTNEKLFF. The rearrangement joins TRBV10-3 to TRBJ1-4, with a weak D call TRBD1 (5 bases). This CDR3 has 14 amino acids. The ends were cut back, 6 bases at V and 5 bases at J, with 13 bases in the middle. The germline V gene encodes CDR1 ENHRY and CDR2 SYGVKD.

J is TRBJ1-5 and V is TRBV27; TRBD1 might be the D (5 bases). This CDR3 has 14 residues. V was shortened by 5 bases and J by 3 bases, with 11 bases between the two germline ends. Germline CDR1 and CDR2: MNHEY and SMNVEV (reference sequence). Written as DNA, the CDR3 is TGTGCCAGCAGTGTCTCAGGGATCAATCAGCCCCAGCATTTT. It translates to CASSVSGINQPQHF.

CDR3 sequence (DNA): TGTGCCAGCAGTTACAGCTCCGGGACAGATTATGGCTACACCTTC. Protein: CASSYSSGTDYGYTF. The chain combines TRBV6-5 with TRBJ1-2, with TRBD1 matching 7 bases. This CDR3 comprises 15 residues. V dropped 2 bases and J dropped 5; count of bases not matched to a gene: 8. The germline gives CDR1 MNHEY, CDR2 SVGAGI.

The gene calls are TRBV6-1 and TRBJ2-3, with a tentative D call TRBD1 (7 bases). Trimming left V 2 bases short and J 2 bases short, with 17 bases between. The CDR3 extends over 17 amino acids. CDR1 is MNHNS and CDR2 is SASEGT in the germline V gene. CDR3 sequence (DNA): TGTGCCAGCAGTGAATTATCAGGCGGGACAGACACAGATACGCAGTATTTT. Its protein is CASSELSGGTDTDTQYF.

V is TRBV6-5 and J is TRBJ2-1, with TRBD2 matching over 10 bases. Per germline, CDR1 MNHEY and CDR2 SVGAGI. V lost 5 bases, J lost 6 bases, and 4 bases stayed unmatched. CDR3 length equals 14 residues. Here the CDR3 DNA reads TGTGCCAGCAGTCAGCGGGAGGGCCGCAATGAGCAGTTCTTC. This gives the protein CASSQREGRNEQFF.

This clone was detected only a few times. The chain links TRBV7-9 to TRBJ2-7; 12 bases match TRBD2. V lost 1 base and J lost 5; bases outside the gene matches: 9. From germline, CDR1 is SEHNR and CDR2 FQNEAQ (reference sequence). The CDR3 totals 17 residues. The CDR3 DNA follows: TGTGCCAGCAGCTTAGGAGGGGCTAGCGGGAGGGCGAACGAGCAGTACTTC. Protein product: CASSLGGASGRANEQYF.

This clone was picked up a small number of times. This chain links TRBV19 with TRBJ1-4; weak D call: TRBD1 (6 bases). This CDR3 contains 14 residues. Germline CDR1 is LNHDA and CDR2 is SQIVND (reference sequence). V was cut by 8 bases and J by 1 base, with 11 bases left in between. This CDR3 is CASAEGETNEKLFF. The CDR3 DNA reads as TGTGCCAGTGCAGAGGGGGAAACTAATGAAAAACTGTTTTTT.

The gene calls are TRBV27 and TRBJ2-1; 7 bases line up with TRBD2. The CDR3 spans 13 residues. With 7 bases clipped from V and 6 bases from J, the junction kept 6 bases outside the gene matches. In germline, CDR1 is MNHEY, CDR2 SMNVEV (reference sequence). This CDR3 is CASNVGGSNEQFF. In nucleotides, the CDR3 is TGTGCCAGCAATGTGGGGGGGAGCAATGAGCAGTTCTTC.